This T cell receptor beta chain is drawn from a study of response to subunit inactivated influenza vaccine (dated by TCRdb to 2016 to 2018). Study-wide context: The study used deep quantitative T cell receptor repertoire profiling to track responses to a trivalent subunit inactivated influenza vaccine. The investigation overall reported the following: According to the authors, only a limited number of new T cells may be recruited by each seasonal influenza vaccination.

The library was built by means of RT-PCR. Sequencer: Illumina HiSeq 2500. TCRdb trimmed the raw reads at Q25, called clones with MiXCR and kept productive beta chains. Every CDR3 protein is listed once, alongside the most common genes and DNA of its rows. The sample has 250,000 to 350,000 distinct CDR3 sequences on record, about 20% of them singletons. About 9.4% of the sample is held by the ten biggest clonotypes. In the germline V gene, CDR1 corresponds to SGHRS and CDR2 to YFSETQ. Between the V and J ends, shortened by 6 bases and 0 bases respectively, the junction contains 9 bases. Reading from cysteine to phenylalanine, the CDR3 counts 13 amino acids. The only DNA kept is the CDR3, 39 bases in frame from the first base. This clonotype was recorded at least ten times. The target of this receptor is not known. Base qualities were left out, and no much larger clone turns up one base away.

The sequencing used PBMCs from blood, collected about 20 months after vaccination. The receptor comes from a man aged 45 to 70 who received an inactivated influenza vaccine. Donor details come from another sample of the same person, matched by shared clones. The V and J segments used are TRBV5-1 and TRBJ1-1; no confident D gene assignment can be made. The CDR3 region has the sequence CASKGTVNTEAFF. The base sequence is TGCGCCAGCAAGGGCACAGTGAACACTGAAGCTTTCTTT.